This entry is about one T cell receptor beta chain. TCRdb's table, derived via immunoSEQ multiplex PCR, lists solely in-frame clones and lacks some. This table holds some 100,000 clones, around nine tenths found once. This specimen belongs to a study of blood T cell repertoires in COVID-19. The germline CDR1 and CDR2 sequences are WNHNN and SYGVQD (reference sequence). The CDR3 is 14 residues long. The J segment lost 7 bases and the V segment lost 4 bases, leaving 6 bases of the junction unmatched. The source of this sequence is a man in his 70s with acute or convalescent COVID-19. V gene TRBV10-1 combines with J gene TRBJ2-7; 11 positions agree with TRBD2. Material for sequencing was peripheral blood. CDR3 in DNA: TGCGCCAGCAGTGTAACTAGCGGGGGAATGGAGCAGTACTTC. The encoded protein is CASSVTSGGMEQYF.